This entry lists 5 T cell receptor beta chains sequenced from one sample in a study of CD8+ T cells in alopecia areata. In each case, RNA was isolated and then reverse transcribed into cDNA as the sequencing template. Measured with immunoSEQ multiplex PCR; TCRdb has only the in-frame clones, and not every one. The sample lists about 250,000 clones; about two thirds were seen once. The sample in question was CD4+ T cells sorted from blood, obtained at week 0. The receptors here all came from a human donor with alopecia areata.

J is TRBJ1-1 and V is TRBV5-1; D possibly corresponds to TRBD1 (6 bases). The CDR3 extends over 15 amino acids. Trimming stripped 1 base from V and 0 bases from J, with 10 bases between. Per germline, CDR1 SGHRS and CDR2 YFSETQ. In nucleotides, the CDR3 is TGCGCCAGCAGCTTGTACGACAGGATGAACACTGAAGCTTTCTTT. This translates into CASSLYDRMNTEAFF.

This clone occurred a few times. This chain joins TRBV5-1 and TRBJ1-1; possibly TRBD1 for D (6 bases). The V end lost 0 bases, the J end lost 4 bases, and 10 bases lay between the germline ends. The CDR3 sequence is 14 residues long. Per germline, CDR1 SGHRS and CDR2 YFSETQ. CDR3 sequence reads: CASSLAGVFTEAFF. The CDR3 DNA follows: TGCGCCAGCAGCTTGGCAGGGGTCTTCACTGAAGCTTTCTTT.

J is TRBJ2-1 and V is TRBV25-1; D is perhaps TRBD1 or TRBD2 (6 bases each). Trimming removed 1 base at V and 8 bases at J, with 15 bases between. The CDR3 has 15 amino acids. CDR1 is MGHDK, CDR2 SYGVNS, per germline. CDR3 amino acids: CASSEFGRGGDEQFF. CDR3 DNA sequence: TGTGCCAGCAGTGAATTTGGCAGGGGAGGCGATGAGCAGTTCTTC.

The genes are TRBV15 and TRBJ2-2, with 9 bases that match TRBD1. Germline V gene sequence: CDR1 LNHNV, CDR2 YYDKDF (reference sequence). This CDR3 contains 16 residues. The V gene end was trimmed by 2 bases and the J gene end by 5 bases; junction bases not matched to a gene: 6. CDR3 coding DNA: TGTGCCACCAGCAGAACTAGGGACAGGGTGACCGGGGAGCTGTTTTTT. It yields the protein CATSRTRDRVTGELFF.

The rearrangement links TRBV10-3 to TRBJ1-2, with a tentative D call TRBD1 (5 bases). V dropped 2 bases and J dropped 0 bases, with 10 bases sitting between them. The CDR3 is made up of 15 amino acids. Germline CDR1 reads ENHRY; CDR2 reads SYGVKD. CDR3 nucleotides: TGTGCCATCAGTGAGGCAGGGTCCCCTAACTATGGCTACACCTTC. As protein: CAISEAGSPNYGYTF.